This TCR beta chain emerged from a study of cytomegalovirus exposure and HLA in healthy donors. Study-wide background: Out of around 360 genotyped donors, about 80% belonged to the Caucasian-associated ancestry cluster.

This clone was seen just once. 13 Jbeta primers and 60 Vbeta primers were used for the PCR. TCRdb's table, derived via immunoSEQ multiplex PCR, lists solely in-frame clones and lacks some. The sample gives around 200,000 clones, 60% to 80% of which show up once; 2.5% to 3.5% is in the top ten. This CDR3 has 14 amino acids. V dropped 7 bases and J dropped 5 bases, with 18 bases sitting between them. The chain links TRBV6-7 to TRBJ2-7; D ambiguous. TRBV6-7 qualifies as an ORF whose function is uncertain. The sequence derives from a female donor in good health and CMV-seronegative. The sequencing sample was made of PBMCs. CDR3 coding DNA: TGTGCCAGCACCGCACCGGCCGGGTGCAACGAGCAGTACTTC. Translation gives CASTAPAGCNEQYF.